Following are 22 T cell receptor beta chains from one sample sequenced in a study of blood T cell dynamics during melanoma immunotherapy. Generated by immunoSEQ multiplex PCR, the TCRdb table keeps only in-frame clones and is missing some. The sample shows 25,000 to 30,000 clones, approximately 88% of them seen only once. Time point indicated: week 3, after first cycle of checkpoint inhibitor. This specimen was blood, taken from a patient treated with checkpoint blockade. Every receptor here comes from a human donor with melanoma.

J is TRBJ2-2 and V is TRBV29-1; tentatively, D is TRBD1 (6 bases). V lost 6 bases and J 6 bases, leaving 14 bases between the germline ends. The CDR3 sequence is 13 residues long. CDR1 and CDR2 (germline): SQVTM, ANQGSEA. The CDR3 sequence is CSVVTGLSGELFF. For the CDR3, the DNA is TGCAGCGTCGTAACAGGGTTATCCGGGGAGCTGTTTTTT.

The chain combines TRBV9 with TRBJ1-2; the match to TRBD1 covers 9 bases. The CDR3 is 15 residues long. Germline V gene sequence: CDR1 SGDLS, CDR2 YYNGEE. V shed 0 bases and J 4 bases; nucleotides not matched to a gene: 4. The chain's CDR3 is CASSVVDRGGYGYTF. Written as DNA, the CDR3 is TGTGCCAGCAGCGTAGTTGACAGGGGGGGCTATGGCTACACCTTC.

The chain has TRBV19 and TRBJ2-2; 7 bases are a match to TRBD2. Per the germline V gene, CDR1 is LNHDA and CDR2 is SQIVND (reference sequence). Germline trimming cut 3 bases from V and 7 bases from J; bases unmatched to any gene: 8. This CDR3 is 15 amino acids long. CDR3 protein: CASSIGLAVGGELFF. The CDR3 coding sequence is TGTGCCAGTAGTATCGGGCTAGCGGTTGGCGGGGAGCTGTTTTTT. The complete variable domain, with remaining parts taken from reference TRBV19 and TRBJ2-2, reads DGGITQSPKYLFRKEGQNVTLSCEQNLNHDAMYWYRQDPGQGLRLIYYSQIVNDFQKGDIAEGYSVSREKKESFPLTVTSAQKNPTAFYLCASSIGLAVGGELFFGEGSRLTVL.

The chain recombines TRBV9 with TRBJ2-7, with no clear D. V was shortened by 4 bases and J by 2 bases, with 16 bases between the two germline ends. CDR3 length: 15 residues. Germline-derived CDR1 and CDR2 are SGDLS and YYNGEE. CDR3 residues: CASSPQPSLPYEQYF. In DNA, the CDR3 is TGTGCCAGCAGCCCCCAGCCCTCCTTGCCCTACGAGCAGTACTTC.

The chain uses TRBV30 and TRBJ2-5; D possibly uses TRBD1 or TRBD2 (5 bases each). This CDR3 has 16 residues. In germline, CDR1 is GTSNPN, CDR2 SVGIG (reference sequence). Trimming took 3 bases from V and 1 from J, leaving 18 bases between them. The CDR3: CAWRESPGAFQETQYF. The CDR3 nucleotides are TGTGCCTGGAGAGAATCCCCCGGGGCCTTCCAAGAGACCCAGTACTTC.

The chain combines TRBV4-1 with TRBJ1-4; maybe TRBD1 (5 bases). The CDR3 is 16 residues long. CDR1 MGHRA and CDR2 YSYEKL come from the germline V gene. V was clipped by 3 bases and J by 8 bases, with 19 bases between them. The CDR3 spells CASSQGNRILREKLFF. CDR3 DNA sequence: TGCGCCAGCAGCCAGGGAAACAGGATTCTAAGGGAAAAACTGTTTTTT.

This chain links TRBV9 with TRBJ1-4; no firm D call. The V end lost 0 bases, the J end lost 3 bases, and 12 bases lay between the germline ends. CDR3 length: 16 residues. CDR1 SGDLS and CDR2 YYNGEE come from the germline V gene. CDR3 sequence (DNA): TGTGCCAGCAGCGTAGGGTCCCGGAGACCTAATGAAAAACTGTTTTTT. Translating gives CASSVGSRRPNEKLFF.

The chain links TRBV2 to TRBJ2-1; 13 bases line up with TRBD2. The CDR3 contains 18 residues. With 2 bases clipped from V and 4 bases from J, the junction kept 8 bases outside the gene matches. The germline V gene has CDR1 SNHLY and CDR2 FYNNEI. The CDR3, as DNA: TGTGCCAGCAGTGAAAGCGGGTCGGGACTAGCGGGGTACAATGAGCAGTTCTTC. This encodes CASSESGSGLAGYNEQFF.

The chain employs TRBV5-4 and TRBJ2-5; D remains unclear. Trimming took off 4 bases at V and 1 base at J, with 11 bases between the two ends. Germline CDR1 SGHNT, CDR2 YYREEE (reference sequence). The CDR3 loop spans 14 amino acids. The CDR3 protein is CASSPRGLQETQYF. In DNA, the CDR3 is TGTGCCAGCAGCCCAAGAGGCCTCCAAGAGACCCAGTACTTC.

The chain is built from TRBV11-2 and TRBJ2-7; 8 bases line up with TRBD2. Germline CDR1 is SGHAT and CDR2 is FQNNGV. Losses at the gene ends were 3 bases for V and 7 bases for J; bases not matched to a gene: 11. The CDR3 totals 15 residues. The CDR3, as DNA: TGTGCCAGCAGCTTCGATGTGGCGGGAGGCAGGGAGCAGTACTTC. Encoded protein: CASSFDVAGGREQYF.

This rearrangement joins TRBV30 to TRBJ2-2; no clear D. V was cut by 2 bases and J by 4 bases, with 17 bases left in between. CDR3 length: 16 residues. Germline V gene data show CDR1 as GTSNPN and CDR2 as SVGIG (reference sequence). CDR3 region: CAWSLQGTRLTGELFF. The CDR3 nucleotides read TGTGCCTGGAGTTTACAAGGAACAAGACTCACCGGGGAGCTGTTTTTT.

The CDR3 is CASSLTGANYGYTF. The CDR3 nucleotides read TGCGCCAGCAGCCTCACGGGTGCTAACTATGGCTACACCTTC. The chain recombines TRBV4-3 with TRBJ1-2; the D is unclear. CDR3 length equals 14 residues. Germline V gene sequence: CDR1 LGHNA, CDR2 YSLEER. V shed 4 bases and J shed 0 bases, with 9 bases lying between them.

The chain carries TRBV7-3 and TRBJ2-5, with TRBD1 as a possible D gene (6 bases). Per the germline V gene, CDR1 is SGHTA and CDR2 is FQGTGA. V gave up 0 bases and J gave up 1 base, with 9 bases separating them. CDR3 length equals 15 residues. The CDR3 is CASSLTQGIQETQYF. The CDR3 DNA follows: TGTGCCAGCAGCTTAACACAGGGTATCCAAGAGACCCAGTACTTC.

The CDR3 region has the DNA TGTGCCAGCAGCGCAGATCCAGGGGTACAAGAGACCCAGTACTTC. Translated, it gives CASSADPGVQETQYF. The chain is built from TRBV2 and TRBJ2-5, with D possibly matching TRBD1 (6 bases). The germline V gene has CDR1 SNHLY and CDR2 FYNNEI. The V end was cut by 6 bases, the J end by 2 bases, with 16 bases between. The CDR3 is 15 residues long.

The chain couples TRBV2 to TRBJ2-2, with TRBD2 matching 8 bases. J lost 6 bases, V lost 8 bases, and 11 bases had no gene match. Germline CDR1 and CDR2: SNHLY and FYNNEI. The CDR3 runs 15 residues. DNA for the CDR3: TGTGCCAGCTTGAAGCGGGGGCTCGGCGCCGGGGAGCTGTTTTTT. It yields the protein CASLKRGLGAGELFF.

This chain links TRBV7-9 with TRBJ2-5; D not resolved. V shed 5 bases and J shed 4 bases, with 17 bases lying between them. Germline CDR1 and CDR2: SEHNR and FQNEAQ (reference sequence). The CDR3 runs to 15 residues. The CDR3 loop is CASSLDVPSGETQYF. Written as DNA, the CDR3 is TGTGCCAGCAGCCTGGACGTCCCATCAGGAGAGACCCAGTACTTC.

The DNA for the CDR3 is TGTGCCAGTAGCCAGACTTGGGATAGAAAGACCCAGTACTTC. Translated: CASSQTWDRKTQYF. The chain combines TRBV19 with TRBJ2-5; D call uncertain. CDR3 length: 14 residues. CDR1 and CDR2 from the germline V gene are LNHDA and SQIVND (reference sequence). Trimming removed 6 bases at V and 6 bases at J, with 17 bases between.

This chain uses TRBV7-2 with TRBJ1-2, with 7 bases fitting TRBD1. CDR1 SGHTA and CDR2 FQGNSA come from the germline V gene. The CDR3 covers 16 residues. With V trimmed by 6 bases and J by 5 bases, 15 bases remained unmatched. The CDR3 coding sequence is TGTGCCAGCAGAAAATTAACGGACAGGAACTTTTATGGCTACACCTTC. This gives the protein CASRKLTDRNFYGYTF.

The chain combines TRBV7-2 with TRBJ1-5; 7 nucleotides agree with TRBD1. CDR3 length equals 16 residues. V shed 3 bases and J 4 bases; nucleotides not matched to a gene: 9. Germline CDR1 reads SGHTA; CDR2 reads FQGNSA. CDR3 sequence (DNA): TGTGCCAGCAGCTTCCACCGGGACAGTTTTAATCAGCCCCAGCATTTT. Encoded protein: CASSFHRDSFNQPQHF.

V usage is TRBV20-1 and J usage is TRBJ2-7, with D perhaps matching TRBD2 (5 bases). From germline, CDR1 is DFQATT and CDR2 SNEGSKA (reference sequence). Trimming took 3 bases from V and 7 from J, leaving 10 bases between them. The length of the CDR3 is 11 residues. The CDR3 reads CSASTAGEQYF. The CDR3 nucleotides read TGCAGTGCTAGTACGGCGGGTGAGCAGTACTTC.

In this sample, this clone turned up a few times. The chain employs TRBV21-1 and TRBJ2-7; TRBD1 is the table's D call, not checked against the DNA. TRBV21-1 represents a pseudogene. The CDR3 totals 14 residues. The DNA for the CDR3 is TGTGCCAGCAGCCCGAGGGACAGGCCGTACGAGCAGTACTTC. This encodes CASSPRDRPYEQYF.

The gene calls are TRBV27 and TRBJ2-3; the match to TRBD2 covers 12 bases. Looked up from germline, CDR1 is MNHEY and CDR2 is SMNVEV (reference sequence). The ends lost 5 bases at V and 2 bases at J; junction bases unmatched: 8. The CDR3 has 17 amino acids. The CDR3 DNA follows: TGTGCCAGCAGTCCCGGGACTAGCGGGTCATTCACAGATACGCAGTATTTT. It yields the protein CASSPGTSGSFTDTQYF.